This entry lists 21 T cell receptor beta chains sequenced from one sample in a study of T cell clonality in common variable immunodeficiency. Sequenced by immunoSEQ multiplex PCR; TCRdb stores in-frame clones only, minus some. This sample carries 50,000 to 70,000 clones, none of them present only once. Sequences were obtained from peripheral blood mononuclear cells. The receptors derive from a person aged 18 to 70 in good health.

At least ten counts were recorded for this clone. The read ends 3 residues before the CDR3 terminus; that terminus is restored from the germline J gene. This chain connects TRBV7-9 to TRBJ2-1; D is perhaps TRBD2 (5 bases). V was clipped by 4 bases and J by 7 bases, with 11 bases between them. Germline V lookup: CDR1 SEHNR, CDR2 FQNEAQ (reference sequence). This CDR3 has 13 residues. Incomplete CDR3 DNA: TGTGCCAGCAGCTCGGGGATTCTGAATGAG. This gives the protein CASSSGILNE. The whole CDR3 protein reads CASSSGILNEQFF.

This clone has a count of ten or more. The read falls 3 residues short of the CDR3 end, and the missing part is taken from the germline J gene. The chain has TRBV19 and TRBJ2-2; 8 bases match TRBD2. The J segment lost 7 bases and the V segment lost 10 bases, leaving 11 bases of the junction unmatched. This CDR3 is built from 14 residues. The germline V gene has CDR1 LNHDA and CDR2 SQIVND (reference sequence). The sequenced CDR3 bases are TGTGCCACCCTCCCAGGCGGGGGGTACGGGGAG. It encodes CATLPGGGYGE. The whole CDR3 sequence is CATLPGGGYGELFF.

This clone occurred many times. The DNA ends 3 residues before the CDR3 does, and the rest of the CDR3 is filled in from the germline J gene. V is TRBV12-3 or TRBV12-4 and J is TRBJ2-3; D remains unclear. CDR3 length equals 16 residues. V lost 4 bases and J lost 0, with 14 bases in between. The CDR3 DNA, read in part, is TGTGCCAGCAGTTACGAGCAGGTTACTAGCACAGATACG. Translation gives CASSYEQVTSTDT. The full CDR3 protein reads CASSYEQVTSTDTQYF.

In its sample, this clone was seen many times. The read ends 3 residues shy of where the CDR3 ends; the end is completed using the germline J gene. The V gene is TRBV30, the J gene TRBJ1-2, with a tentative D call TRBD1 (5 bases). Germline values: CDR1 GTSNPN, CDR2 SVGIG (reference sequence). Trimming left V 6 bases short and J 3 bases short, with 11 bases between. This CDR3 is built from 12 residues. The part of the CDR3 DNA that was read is TGTGCCTGCTCCGACAGCGACTATGGC. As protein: CACSDSDYG. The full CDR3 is CACSDSDYGYTF.

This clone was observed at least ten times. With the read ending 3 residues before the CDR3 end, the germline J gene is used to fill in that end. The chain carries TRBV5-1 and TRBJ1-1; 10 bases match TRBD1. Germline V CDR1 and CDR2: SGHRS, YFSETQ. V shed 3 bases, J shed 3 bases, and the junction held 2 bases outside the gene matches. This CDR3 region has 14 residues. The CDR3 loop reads CASSSGQGDTEAFF. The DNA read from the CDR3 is TGCGCCAGCAGCTCCGGACAGGGGGACACTGAA.

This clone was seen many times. The DNA read from the CDR3 is TGTGCCAGTAGTATAGACAGGGGGCGAGGAATTAGTGAA. Its translation: CASSIDRGRGISE. The full CDR3 protein reads CASSIDRGRGISEAFF. This rearrangement joins TRBV19 to TRBJ1-1; TRBD1 matches 8 bases. Sequencing ends 3 residues short of the CDR3 end; the germline J gene provides the rest. This CDR3 is 16 amino acids long. V dropped 0 bases and J dropped 7; count of bases not matched to a gene: 10. Germline V gives CDR1 LNHDA, CDR2 SQIVND (reference sequence).

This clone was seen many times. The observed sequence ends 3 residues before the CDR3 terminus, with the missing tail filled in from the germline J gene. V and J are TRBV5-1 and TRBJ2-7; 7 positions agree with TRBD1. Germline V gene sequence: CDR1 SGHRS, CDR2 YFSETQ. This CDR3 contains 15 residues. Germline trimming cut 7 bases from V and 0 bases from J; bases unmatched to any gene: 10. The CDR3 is CASSPTGMASYEQYF. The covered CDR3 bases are TGCGCCAGCTCCCCGACAGGGATGGCCTCCTACGAG.

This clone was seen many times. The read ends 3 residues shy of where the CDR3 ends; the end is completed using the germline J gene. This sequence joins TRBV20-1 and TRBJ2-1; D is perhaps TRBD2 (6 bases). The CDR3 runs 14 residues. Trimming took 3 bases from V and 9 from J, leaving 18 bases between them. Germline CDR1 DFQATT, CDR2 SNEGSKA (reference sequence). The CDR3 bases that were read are TGCAGTGCTAGGGGGGGTAGTCTTGAGGGTGAG. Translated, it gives CSARGGSLEGE. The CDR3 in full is CSARGGSLEGEQFF.

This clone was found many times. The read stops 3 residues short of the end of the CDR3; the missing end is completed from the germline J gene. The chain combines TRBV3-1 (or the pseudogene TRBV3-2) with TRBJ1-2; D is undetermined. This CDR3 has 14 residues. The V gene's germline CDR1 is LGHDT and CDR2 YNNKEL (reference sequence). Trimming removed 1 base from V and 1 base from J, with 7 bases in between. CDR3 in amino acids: CASSQGPDNYGYTF. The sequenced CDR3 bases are TGTGCCAGCAGCCAAGGGCCTGATAACTATGGC.

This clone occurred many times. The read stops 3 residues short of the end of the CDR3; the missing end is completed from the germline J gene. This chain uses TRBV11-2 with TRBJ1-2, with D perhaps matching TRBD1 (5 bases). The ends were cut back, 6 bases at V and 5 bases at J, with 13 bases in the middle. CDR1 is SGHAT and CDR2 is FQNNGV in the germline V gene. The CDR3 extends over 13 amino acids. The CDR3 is CASRGGTAYGYTF. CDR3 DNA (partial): TGTGCCAGCAGAGGAGGGACTGCGTATGGC.

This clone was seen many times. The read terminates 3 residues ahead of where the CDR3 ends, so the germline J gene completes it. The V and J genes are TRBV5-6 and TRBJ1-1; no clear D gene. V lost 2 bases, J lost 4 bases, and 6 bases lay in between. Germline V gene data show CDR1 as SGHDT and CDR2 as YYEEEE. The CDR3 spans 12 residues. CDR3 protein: CASSFLRTEAFF. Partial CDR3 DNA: TGTGCCAGCAGCTTTCTGCGCACTGAA. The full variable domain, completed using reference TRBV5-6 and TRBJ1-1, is DAGVTQSPTHLIKTRGQQVTLRCSPKSGHDTVSWYQQALGQGPQFIFQYYEEEERQRGNFPDRFSGHQFPNYSSELNVNALLLGDSALYLCASSFLRTEAFFGQGTRLTVV.

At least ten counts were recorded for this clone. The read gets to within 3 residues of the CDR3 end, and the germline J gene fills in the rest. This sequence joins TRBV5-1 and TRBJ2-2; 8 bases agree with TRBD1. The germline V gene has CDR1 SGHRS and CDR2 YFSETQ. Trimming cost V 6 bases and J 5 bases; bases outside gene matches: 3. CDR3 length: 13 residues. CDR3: CASKGTGTGELFF. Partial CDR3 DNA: TGCGCCAGCAAGGGGACAGGTACCGGGGAG.

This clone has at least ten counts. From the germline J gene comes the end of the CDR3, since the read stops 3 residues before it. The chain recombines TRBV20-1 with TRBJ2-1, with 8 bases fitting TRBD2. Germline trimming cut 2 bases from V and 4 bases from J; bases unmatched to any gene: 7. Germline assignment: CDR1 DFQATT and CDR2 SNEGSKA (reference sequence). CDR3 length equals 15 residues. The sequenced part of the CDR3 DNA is TGCAGTGCTAGATGGTCAGGACTAGCATACAATGAG. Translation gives CSARWSGLAYNE. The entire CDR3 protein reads CSARWSGLAYNEQFF.

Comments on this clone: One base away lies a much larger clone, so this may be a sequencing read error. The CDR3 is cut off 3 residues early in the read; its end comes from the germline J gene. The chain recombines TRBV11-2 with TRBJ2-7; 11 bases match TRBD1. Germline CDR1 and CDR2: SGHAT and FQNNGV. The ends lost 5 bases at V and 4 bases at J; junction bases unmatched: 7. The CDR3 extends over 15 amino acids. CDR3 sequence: CASSPGDRGIYEQYF. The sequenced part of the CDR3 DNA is TGTGCCAGCAGCCCGGGGGACAGGGGGATTTACGAG.

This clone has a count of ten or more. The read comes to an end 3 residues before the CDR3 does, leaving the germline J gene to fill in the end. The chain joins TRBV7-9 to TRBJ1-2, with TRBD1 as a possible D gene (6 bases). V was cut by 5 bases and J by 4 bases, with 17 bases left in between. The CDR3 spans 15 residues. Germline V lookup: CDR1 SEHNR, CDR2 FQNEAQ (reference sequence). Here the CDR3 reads CASSLPQGTIYGYTF. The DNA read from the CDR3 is TGTGCCAGCAGCCTCCCACAGGGAACTATCTATGGC.

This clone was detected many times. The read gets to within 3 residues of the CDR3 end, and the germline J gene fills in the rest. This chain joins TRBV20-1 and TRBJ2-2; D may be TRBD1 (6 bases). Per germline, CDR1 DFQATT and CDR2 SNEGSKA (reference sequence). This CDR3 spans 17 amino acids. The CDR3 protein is CSAREGQGSSYNSPLFF. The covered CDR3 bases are TGCAGTGCCCGCGAAGGGCAGGGGAGCTCCTATAATTCACCG.

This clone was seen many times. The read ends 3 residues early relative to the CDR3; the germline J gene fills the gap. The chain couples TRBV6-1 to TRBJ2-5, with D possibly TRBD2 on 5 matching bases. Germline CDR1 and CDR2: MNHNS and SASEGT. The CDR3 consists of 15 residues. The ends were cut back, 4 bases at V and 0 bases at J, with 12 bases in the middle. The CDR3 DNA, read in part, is TGTGCCAGCAGTGTAGCGACTACCTACCAAGAGACC. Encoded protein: CASSVATTYQET. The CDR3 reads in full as CASSVATTYQETQYF.

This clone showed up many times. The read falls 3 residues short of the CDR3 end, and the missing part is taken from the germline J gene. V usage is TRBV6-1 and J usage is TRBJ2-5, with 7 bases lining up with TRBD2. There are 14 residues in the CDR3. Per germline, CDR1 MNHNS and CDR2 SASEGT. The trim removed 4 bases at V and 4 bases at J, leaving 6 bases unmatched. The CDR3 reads CASSAAGESETQYF. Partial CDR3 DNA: TGTGCCAGCAGTGCGGCGGGAGAGTCAGAGACC.

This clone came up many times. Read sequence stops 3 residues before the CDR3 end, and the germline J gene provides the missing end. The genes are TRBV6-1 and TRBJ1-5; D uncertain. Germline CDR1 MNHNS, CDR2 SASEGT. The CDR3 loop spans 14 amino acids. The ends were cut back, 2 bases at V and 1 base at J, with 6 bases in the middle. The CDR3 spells CASSEMRSNQPQHF. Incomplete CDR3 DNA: TGTGCCAGCAGTGAAATGAGGAGCAATCAGCCC.

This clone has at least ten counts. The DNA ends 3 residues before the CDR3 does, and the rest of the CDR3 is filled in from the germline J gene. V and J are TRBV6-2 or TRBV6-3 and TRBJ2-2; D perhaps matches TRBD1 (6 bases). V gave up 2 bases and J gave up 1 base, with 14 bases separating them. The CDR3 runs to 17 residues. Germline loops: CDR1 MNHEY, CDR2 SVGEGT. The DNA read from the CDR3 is TGTGCCAGCAGTTACCACACGGGGACATGGAACACCGGGGAG. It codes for CASSYHTGTWNTGE. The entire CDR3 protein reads CASSYHTGTWNTGELFF.

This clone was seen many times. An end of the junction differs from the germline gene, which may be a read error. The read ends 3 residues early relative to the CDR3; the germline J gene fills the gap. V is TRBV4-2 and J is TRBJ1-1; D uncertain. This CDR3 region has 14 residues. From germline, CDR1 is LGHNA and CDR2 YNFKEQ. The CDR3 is CASSQAGSNTEAFF. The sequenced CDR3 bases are TGCGCCAGCAGCCAGGCGGGATCTAACACTGAA.